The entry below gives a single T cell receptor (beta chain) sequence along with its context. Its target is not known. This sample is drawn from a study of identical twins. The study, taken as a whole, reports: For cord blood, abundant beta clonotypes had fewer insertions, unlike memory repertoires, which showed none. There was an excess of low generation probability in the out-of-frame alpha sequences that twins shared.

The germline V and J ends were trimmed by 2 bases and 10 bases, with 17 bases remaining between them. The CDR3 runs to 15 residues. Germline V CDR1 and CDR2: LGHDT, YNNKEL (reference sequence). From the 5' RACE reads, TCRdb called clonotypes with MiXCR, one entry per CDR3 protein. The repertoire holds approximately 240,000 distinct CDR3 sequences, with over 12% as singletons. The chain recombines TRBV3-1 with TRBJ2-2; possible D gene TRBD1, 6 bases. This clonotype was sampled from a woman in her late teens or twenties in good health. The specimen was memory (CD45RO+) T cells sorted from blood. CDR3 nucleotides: TGTGCCAGCAGCCAACCTCAACAGGGAGTTACGGAGCTGTTTTTT. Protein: CASSQPQQGVTELFF.